The clone carrying this T cell receptor (beta chain) showed up just once. These data originate in a study of identical twins. This CDR3 is 16 amino acids long. Germline V lookup: CDR1 MNHEY, CDR2 SVGEGT. The V and J ends lost 5 bases and 0 bases respectively, with 14 bases between them. One entry per CDR3 protein, called by TCRdb with MiXCR from the 5' RACE reads. The repertoire has fewer than 500,000 distinct CDR3 sequences, 13% to 15% of them found once; the top ten carry around 0.98%. These data were also filed under a second study, of yellow fever vaccine responses in identical twins.

Sequenced input: CD4+ T cells sorted from blood. This receptor was identified in a woman between 18 and 29 years old in good health. The chain recombines TRBV6-2 or TRBV6-3 with TRBJ1-5, with D unclear. The CDR3 bases are TGTGCCAGCAGTCCAAGGACGGGGAATAGCAATCAGCCCCAGCATTTT. Protein product: CASSPRTGNSNQPQHF.